This T cell receptor beta chain was found in a study of blood T cell repertoires in COVID-19. The table came from immunoSEQ multiplex PCR; TCRdb's copy has only in-frame clones and leaves some out. The sample lists fewer than 60,000 clones, around 89% occurring once. This clone was seen a single time. The TCR originated in a human donor in a cohort sampled during active COVID-19. Sequenced sample: peripheral blood.

The CDR3: CASSQETQGYPNYGYTF. CDR3 DNA sequence: TGTGCCAGCAGCCAAGAAACCCAGGGTTACCCTAACTATGGCTACACCTTC. The genes are TRBV4-2 and TRBJ1-2, with D perhaps matching TRBD1 (5 bases). There are 17 residues in the CDR3. V lost 0 bases, J lost 0 bases, and 14 bases lay in between. The V gene's germline CDR1 is LGHNA and CDR2 YNFKEQ.